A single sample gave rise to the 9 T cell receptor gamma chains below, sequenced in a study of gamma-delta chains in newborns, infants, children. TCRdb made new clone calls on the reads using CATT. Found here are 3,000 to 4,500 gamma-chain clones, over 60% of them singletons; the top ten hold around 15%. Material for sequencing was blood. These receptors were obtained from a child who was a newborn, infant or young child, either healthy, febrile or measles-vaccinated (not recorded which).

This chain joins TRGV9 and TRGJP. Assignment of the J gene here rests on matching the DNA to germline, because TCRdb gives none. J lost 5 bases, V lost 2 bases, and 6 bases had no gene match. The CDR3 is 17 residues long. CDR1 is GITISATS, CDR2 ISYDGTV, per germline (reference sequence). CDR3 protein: CALWEDREELGKKIKVF. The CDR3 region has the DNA TGTGCCTTGTGGGAGGACCGAGAAGAGTTGGGCAAAAAAATCAAGGTATTT.

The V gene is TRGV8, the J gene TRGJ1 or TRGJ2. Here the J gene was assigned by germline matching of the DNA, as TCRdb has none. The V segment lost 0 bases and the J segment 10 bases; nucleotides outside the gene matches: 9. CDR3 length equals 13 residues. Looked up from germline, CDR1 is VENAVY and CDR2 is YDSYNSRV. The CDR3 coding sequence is TGTGCCACCTGGGATAGGTACGGACCCAAGAAACTCTTT. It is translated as CATWDRYGPKKLF.

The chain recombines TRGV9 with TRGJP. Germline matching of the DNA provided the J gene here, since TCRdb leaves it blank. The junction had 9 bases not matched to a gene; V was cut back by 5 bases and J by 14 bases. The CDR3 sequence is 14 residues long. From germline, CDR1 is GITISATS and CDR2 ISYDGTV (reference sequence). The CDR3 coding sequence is TGTGCCTTGTGGGGGGGGCTGAGCAAAAAAATCAAGGTATTT. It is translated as CALWGGLSKKIKVF.

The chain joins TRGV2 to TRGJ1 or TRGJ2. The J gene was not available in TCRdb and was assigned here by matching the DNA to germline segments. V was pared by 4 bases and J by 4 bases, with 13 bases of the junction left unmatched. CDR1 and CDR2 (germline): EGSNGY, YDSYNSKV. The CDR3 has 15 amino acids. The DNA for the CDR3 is TGTGCCACCTGGGAAAATAATCGGGAATATTATAAGAAACTCTTT. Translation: CATWENNREYYKKLF.

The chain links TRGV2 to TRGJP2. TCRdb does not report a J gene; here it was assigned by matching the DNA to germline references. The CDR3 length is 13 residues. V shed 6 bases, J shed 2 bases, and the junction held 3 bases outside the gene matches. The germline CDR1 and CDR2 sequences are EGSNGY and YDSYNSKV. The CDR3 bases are TGTGCCACCTGGTTAAGTAGTGATTGGATCAAGACGTTT. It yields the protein CATWLSSDWIKTF.

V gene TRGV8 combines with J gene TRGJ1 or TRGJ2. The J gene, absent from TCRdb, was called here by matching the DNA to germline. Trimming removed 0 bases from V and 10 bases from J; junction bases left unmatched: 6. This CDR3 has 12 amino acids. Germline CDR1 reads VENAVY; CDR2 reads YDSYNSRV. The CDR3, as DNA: TGTGCCACCTGGGATAGGAGCTCAAAGAAACTCTTT. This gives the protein CATWDRSSKKLF.

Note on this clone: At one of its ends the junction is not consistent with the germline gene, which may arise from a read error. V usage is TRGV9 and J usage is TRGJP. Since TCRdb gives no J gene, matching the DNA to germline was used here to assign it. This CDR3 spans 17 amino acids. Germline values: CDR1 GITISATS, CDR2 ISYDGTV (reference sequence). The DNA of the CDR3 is TGTGCCATGTGGGAGACCGCGGGTGAGTTGGACAAAAAAATCAAGGTATTT. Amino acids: CAMWETAGELDKKIKVF.

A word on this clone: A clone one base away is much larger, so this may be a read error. The CDR3 sequence is CALWEVRPAQELGKKIKVF. Written as DNA, the CDR3 is TGTGCCTTGTGGGAGGTGCGGCCCGCGCAAGAGTTGGGCAAAAAAATCAAGGTATTT. The J gene is TRGJP, the V gene TRGV9. As TCRdb names no J gene, one was assigned here on the basis of a DNA match to germline. The CDR3 length is 19 residues. CDR1 and CDR2 from the germline V gene are GITISATS and ISYDGTV (reference sequence). The junction had 8 bases not matched to a gene; V was cut back by 0 bases and J by 3 bases.

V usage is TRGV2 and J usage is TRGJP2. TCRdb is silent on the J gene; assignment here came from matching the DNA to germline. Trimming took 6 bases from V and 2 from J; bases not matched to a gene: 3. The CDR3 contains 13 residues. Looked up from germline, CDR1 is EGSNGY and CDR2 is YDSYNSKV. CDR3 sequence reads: CATWTSSDWIKTF. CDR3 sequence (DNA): TGTGCCACCTGGACAAGTAGTGATTGGATCAAGACGTTT.